One sample yielded the 18 T cell receptor beta chains listed below, sequenced in a study of T cell changes during pregnancy in multiple sclerosis. Data came from immunoSEQ multiplex PCR; TCRdb stores just in-frame clones and leaves some out. This table has approximately 30,000 clones, 88% appearing once. Sequences were derived from CD8+ T cells from peripheral blood mononuclear cells, sampled in the second trimester of pregnancy. The origin of the receptors is a female donor with multiple sclerosis, enrolled in a pregnancy study.

The rearrangement joins TRBV4-3 to TRBJ1-1; TRBD1 aligns across 10 bases. CDR3 length equals 15 residues. V lost 3 bases and J lost 0; bases outside the gene matches: 1. The germline gives CDR1 LGHNA, CDR2 YSLEER. This CDR3 is CASSHGQGVNTEAFF. CDR3 coding DNA: TGCGCCAGCAGCCACGGACAGGGGGTGAACACTGAAGCTTTCTTT.

J is TRBJ1-1 and V is TRBV7-6, with D maybe TRBD1 (5 bases). This CDR3 contains 15 residues. Trimming took off 3 bases at V and 0 bases at J, with 11 bases between the two ends. CDR1 and CDR2 (germline): SGHVS, FNYEAQ. This chain's CDR3 is CASSLDNWVNTEAFF. CDR3 DNA: TGTGCCAGCAGCTTGGACAATTGGGTGAACACTGAAGCTTTCTTT.

V gene TRBV13 combines with J gene TRBJ1-3, with D possibly being TRBD1 (5 bases). V was pared by 3 bases and J by 2 bases, with 8 bases between. The CDR3 length is 14 residues. The germline V gene encodes CDR1 PRHDT and CDR2 FYEKMQ (reference sequence). CDR3 in amino acids: CASSFQGPGNTIYF. The CDR3 coding sequence is TGTGCCAGCAGCTTCCAGGGCCCTGGAAACACCATATATTTT.

This chain links TRBV7-9 with TRBJ1-2; D may be TRBD1 (6 bases). The CDR3 contains 16 residues. Germline assignment: CDR1 SEHNR and CDR2 FQNEAQ (reference sequence). V lost 2 bases and J 0 bases, leaving 13 bases between the germline ends. The DNA for the CDR3 is TGTGCCAGCAGCTTACCGGGGGGCAGAACTAACTATGGCTACACCTTC. Translating gives CASSLPGGRTNYGYTF.

This clone rates as medium-sized. The chain is built from TRBV4-2 and TRBJ2-6; 9 positions match TRBD1. Looked up from germline, CDR1 is LGHNA and CDR2 is YNFKEQ. CDR3 length: 16 residues. V gave up 0 bases and J gave up 3 bases; unmatched junction bases: 0. The CDR3 sequence: CASSQEDRGGANVLTF. CDR3 nucleotide sequence: TGTGCCAGCAGCCAAGAGGACAGGGGTGGGGCCAACGTCCTGACTTTC.

This chain uses TRBV6-5 with TRBJ1-5, with D possibly being TRBD1 (5 bases). Germline CDR1 MNHEY, CDR2 SVGAGI. This CDR3 comprises 13 residues. Trimming left V 2 bases short and J 4 bases short, with 6 bases between. This chain's CDR3 is CASSYGANQPQHF. CDR3 nucleotide sequence: TGTGCCAGCAGTTACGGGGCGAATCAGCCCCAGCATTTT.

J is TRBJ2-7 and V is TRBV11-2, with TRBD1 matching over 9 bases. With V trimmed by 1 base and J by 6 bases, 1 base remained unmatched. This CDR3 is built from 13 residues. The germline gives CDR1 SGHAT, CDR2 FQNNGV. The CDR3 sequence: CASSLGDRVEQYF. The CDR3 coding sequence is TGTGCCAGCAGCTTAGGGGACAGGGTCGAGCAGTACTTC. The full variable domain, completed using reference TRBV11-2 and TRBJ2-7, is EAGVAQSPRYKIIEKRQSVAFWCNPISGHATLYWYQQILGQGPKLLIQFQNNGVVDDSQLPKDRFSAERLKGVDSTLKIQPAKLEDSAVYLCASSLGDRVEQYFGPGTRLTVT.

Turning to this clone: The germline gene is not matched at one end of the junction; a read error may be the cause. The J gene is TRBJ1-1, the V gene TRBV20-1; 10 nucleotides agree with TRBD1. The CDR3 length is 9 residues. The germline CDR1 and CDR2 sequences are DFQATT and SNEGSKA (reference sequence). The CDR3 DNA reads TGCAGTGCTAAATGGGACAGGGGATTT. It yields the protein CSAKWDRGF.

The chain uses TRBV27 and TRBJ1-2; no definite D call. Germline V gene lookup returns CDR1 MNHEY and CDR2 SMNVEV (reference sequence). The CDR3 sequence is 14 residues long. Trimming stripped 5 bases from V and 1 base from J, with 11 bases between. CDR3 DNA: TGTGCCAGCAGTAGCTCGACACGTAACTATGGCTACACCTTC. Its protein is CASSSSTRNYGYTF.

This chain links TRBV4-2 with TRBJ2-7, with 7 positions matching TRBD2. Losses at the gene ends were 2 bases for V and 2 bases for J; bases not matched to a gene: 6. Looked up from germline, CDR1 is LGHNA and CDR2 is YNFKEQ. The CDR3 runs 15 residues. The CDR3 DNA follows: TGTGCCAGCAGCCAACGGACTAGTTCAGCCTACGAGCAGTACTTC. Protein product: CASSQRTSSAYEQYF.

The chain couples TRBV19 to TRBJ1-2; tentatively, D is TRBD1 (5 bases). V was clipped by 5 bases and J by 4 bases, with 17 bases between them. CDR3 length: 15 residues. CDR1 and CDR2 from the germline V gene are LNHDA and SQIVND (reference sequence). CDR3 sequence (DNA): TGTGCCAGTAGTGCCCCACAGGAACTACTCTATGGCTACACCTTC. Protein sequence: CASSAPQELLYGYTF. Complete variable domain (other parts from reference TRBV19 and TRBJ1-2): DGGITQSPKYLFRKEGQNVTLSCEQNLNHDAMYWYRQDPGQGLRLIYYSQIVNDFQKGDIAEGYSVSREKKESFPLTVTSAQKNPTAFYLCASSAPQELLYGYTFGSGTRLTVV.

The V call is TRBV2, the J call TRBJ2-3; tentatively, D is TRBD1 (6 bases). This CDR3 has 14 residues. V was shortened by 6 bases and J by 1 base, with 11 bases between the two germline ends. Germline lookup yields CDR1 SNHLY and CDR2 FYNNEI. The CDR3 coding sequence is TGTGCCAGCAGCGAGGGGGTCGGCACAGATACGCAGTATTTT. It translates to CASSEGVGTDTQYF.

CDR3: CASSIPGQGSYEQYF. The CDR3 coding sequence is TGTGCCAGTAGTATTCCGGGACAGGGCTCATACGAGCAGTACTTC. The rearrangement links TRBV19 to TRBJ2-7; 9 nucleotides align to TRBD1. CDR1 is LNHDA and CDR2 is SQIVND in the germline V gene (reference sequence). The V segment lost 3 bases and the J segment 4 bases; nucleotides outside the gene matches: 7. This CDR3 has 15 residues. The full variable domain, completed using reference TRBV19 and TRBJ2-7, is DGGITQSPKYLFRKEGQNVTLSCEQNLNHDAMYWYRQDPGQGLRLIYYSQIVNDFQKGDIAEGYSVSREKKESFPLTVTSAQKNPTAFYLCASSIPGQGSYEQYFGPGTRLTVT.

The chain is built from TRBV27 and TRBJ2-1; TRBD1 matches 9 bases. Trimming at V came to 4 bases and at J to 7 bases, leaving 2 bases not matched to a gene. The CDR3 runs to 13 residues. CDR1 is MNHEY and CDR2 is SMNVEV in the germline V gene (reference sequence). The CDR3 is CASSWDRANEQFF. The CDR3 DNA is TGTGCCAGCAGTTGGGACAGGGCGAATGAGCAGTTCTTC.

The chain joins TRBV2 to TRBJ2-7; 14 bases are shared with TRBD2. CDR1 is SNHLY and CDR2 is FYNNEI in the germline V gene. CDR3 size: 14 residues. The V segment lost 3 bases and the J segment 9 bases; nucleotides outside the gene matches: 4. The CDR3 nucleotides are TGTGCCAGCAGTGAGACTAGCGGGGGGGCCGGGCAGTACTTC. This gives the protein CASSETSGGAGQYF.

This rearrangement joins TRBV28 to TRBJ2-5; TRBD2 aligns across 7 bases. From germline, CDR1 is MDHEN and CDR2 SYDVKM. V gave up 3 bases and J gave up 2 bases; unmatched junction bases: 0. The CDR3 length is 13 residues. CDR3 loop: CASSLGGQETQYF. In DNA, the CDR3 is TGTGCCAGCAGTTTGGGGGGGCAAGAGACCCAGTACTTC.

The rearrangement links TRBV29-1 to TRBJ2-5; D remains unclear. CDR1 is SQVTM and CDR2 is ANQGSEA in the germline V gene. The CDR3 sequence is 12 residues long. The V end lost 4 bases, the J end lost 4 bases, and 10 bases lay between the germline ends. The CDR3 sequence: CSVVLLPETQYF. The CDR3 DNA follows: TGCAGCGTTGTACTTCTCCCAGAGACCCAGTACTTC.

The CDR3 coding sequence is TGTGCCTGGAGTGTATGGGAGGGCGGGGAGCTGTTTTTT. It encodes CAWSVWEGGELFF. The chain joins TRBV30 to TRBJ2-2; 7 nucleotides agree with TRBD2. J was trimmed by 7 bases and V by 0 bases; bases with no gene match: 2. The CDR3 runs to 13 residues. Per germline, CDR1 GTSNPN and CDR2 SVGIG (reference sequence).